This T cell receptor beta chain emerged from a study of T cells expressing NK-cell markers. Notes on the study in general: Expanded NKG2C+ T cell clones had unclear HCMV specificity. Dominant NKG2C+ clonotypes in five to seven donors made up roughly 1.0-7.0% of CD8+ T cells.

On this clonotype: Its antigen is as yet unknown.

The CDR3 totals 12 residues. Germline V gene lookup returns CDR1 MDHEN and CDR2 SYDVKM. TCR beta libraries carry UMIs added by 5'RACE template switching. For each CDR3 protein, TCRdb gives one entry from its re-call of the 5' RACE reads, without DNA. The data include under 600,000 distinct CDR3 sequences; the top ten clones carry 1.4% to 1.5%. This sequence joins TRBV28 and TRBJ1-4. This TCR came from a woman in her fifties or sixties in good health. The sample comprised blood T cells: a sorted CD56 or NKG2C T cell subset, CD4+ or CD8+ T cells, or bulk PBMC T cells (not recorded which). Here the CDR3 reads CASSPALGKLFF.